The next 13 T cell receptor beta chains were all read from a single sample in a study of low-dose radiotherapy and immunotherapy resistance in tumors. TRAV- and TRBV-specific primers were used for first-strand cDNA, which covered alpha and beta chains. The authors amplified TCRs for about 20 PCR cycles with a constant-region primer and a V-primer adapter. TCRdb re-called the reads with MiXCR, one entry per CDR3 protein. The repertoire holds about 35,000 distinct CDR3 sequences, with less than 25% as singletons. Time point meaning: after trial treatment. Treatment in this sample: LDRT plus nivolumab, ipilimumab, low-dose cyclophosphamide and aspirin (RACIN trial). The sample was PBMCs, taken after low-dose radiotherapy plus immunotherapy. The source of these receptors is a female donor with ovarian cancer.

This clonotype showed up many times. This sequence joins TRBV5-5 and TRBJ2-5; TRBD2 aligns across 7 bases. The CDR3 is made up of 13 amino acids. Per germline, CDR1 SGHKS and CDR2 YYEKEE (reference sequence). The junction had 2 bases not matched to a gene; V was cut back by 3 bases and J by 3 bases. CDR3 DNA sequence: TGTGCCAGCAGCTGGGGGGGGGAAGAGACCCAGTACTTC. Translation: CASSWGGEETQYF. Variable domain in full (rest from reference TRBV5-5 and TRBJ2-5): DAGVTQSPTHLIKTRGQQVTLRCSPISGHKSVSWYQQVLGQGPQFIFQYYEKEERGRGNFPDRFSARQFPNYSSELNVNALLLGDSALYLCASSWGGEETQYFGPGTRLLVL.

With respect to this clonotype: It is unclear where the CDR3 begins or ends on the DNA, so no DNA is shown, and the CDR3 is as TCRdb lists it. The chain couples TRBV24-1 to TRBJ2-2; no DNA check was done on the table's D call, TRBD1. The CDR3 totals 17 residues, both ends included. Per germline, CDR1 KGHDR and CDR2 SFDVKD. The CDR3 region is CATSDLSPGFAGELFFF.

At least ten counts were recorded for this clonotype. This chain connects TRBV5-1 to TRBJ2-7; D might be TRBD2 (5 bases). The V and J ends lost 4 bases and 6 bases respectively, with 14 bases between them. The V gene's germline CDR1 is SGHRS and CDR2 YFSETQ. The CDR3 loop spans 13 amino acids. CDR3 DNA sequence: TGCGCCAGCAGCCTCGGAGGCGGTAGCGAGCAGTACTTC. It codes for CASSLGGGSEQYF.

The rearrangement uses TRBV28 and TRBJ2-5; the D call may be TRBD1 or TRBD2 (6 bases each). V lost 6 bases and J 5 bases, leaving 16 bases between the germline ends. The germline V gene has CDR1 MDHEN and CDR2 SYDVKM. The CDR3 loop spans 14 amino acids. The CDR3 region is CASRAQGRLETQYF. Written as DNA, the CDR3 is TGTGCCAGCAGGGCGCAGGGGAGGTTGGAGACCCAGTACTTC.

This clonotype was observed a handful of times. V and J are TRBV20-1 and TRBJ1-2; a possible D gene is TRBD1 (6 bases). The CDR3 totals 13 residues. The V end lost 2 bases, the J end lost 8 bases, and 15 bases lay between the germline ends. The germline gives CDR1 DFQATT, CDR2 SNEGSKA (reference sequence). The CDR3 is CSARRGGPEGYTF. CDR3 nucleotides: TGCAGTGCTAGAAGGGGGGGCCCCGAAGGCTACACCTTC.

This clonotype was detected ten times or more. This sequence joins TRBV6-2 or TRBV6-3 and TRBJ2-7; TRBD1 is a possible D gene (6 bases). The V gene's germline CDR1 is MNHEY and CDR2 SVGEGT. V lost 6 bases and J 2 bases, leaving 17 bases between the germline ends. CDR3 length equals 15 residues. The CDR3 DNA follows: TGTGCCAGCAGAACCGACCGGGACAAAACCTACGAGCAGTACTTC. It encodes CASRTDRDKTYEQYF.

This clonotype was seen repeatedly, ten times or more. The rearrangement uses TRBV12-3 or TRBV12-4 and TRBJ2-5; no firm D call. V was shortened by 11 bases and J by 3 bases, with 10 bases between the two germline ends. The CDR3 consists of 11 residues. This chain's CDR3 is CASRRKETQYF. The CDR3 nucleotides are TGTGCCTCCAGGCGGAAAGAGACCCAGTACTTC.

This clonotype was seen many times. The chain recombines TRBV7-6 with TRBJ2-1; TRBD2 matches at 8 bases. Unmatched junction bases numbered 5, after V lost 3 bases and J lost 1 base. The length of the CDR3 is 16 residues. CDR1 and CDR2 (germline): SGHVS, FNYEAQ. The CDR3 sequence: CASSFSSGHSYNEQFF. DNA of the CDR3: TGTGCCAGCAGCTTCTCTAGCGGGCATTCCTACAATGAGCAGTTCTTC.

The sample holds many counts of this clonotype. The chain couples TRBV2 to TRBJ2-5; D may match TRBD1 or TRBD2 (6 bases each). The CDR3 has 12 residues. From germline, CDR1 is SNHLY and CDR2 FYNNEI. V lost 10 bases and J lost 3, with 12 bases in between. The CDR3 DNA follows: TGTGCCATCGACGGGGGCGAAGAGACCCAGTACTTC. It translates to CAIDGGEETQYF.

Comments on this clonotype: Given a much more abundant clone one base away, this may be a read error. This chain connects TRBV27 to TRBJ2-7; the match to TRBD2 covers 11 bases. Germline CDR1 MNHEY, CDR2 SMNVEV (reference sequence). This CDR3 region has 16 residues. V was pared by 6 bases and J by 5 bases, with 12 bases of the junction left unmatched. The CDR3 spells CASSRLSSGGPNEQYF. Written as DNA, the CDR3 is TGTGCCAGCAGCCGTCTCTCTAGCGGGGGGCCTAACGAGCAGTACTTC.

The V call is TRBV9, the J call TRBJ1-2, with D hard to call. Trimming left V 3 bases short and J 8 bases short, with 11 bases between. Germline-derived CDR1 and CDR2 are SGDLS and YYNGEE. The CDR3 has 12 residues. In DNA form, the CDR3 reads TGTGCCAGCAGCGCCACTACCGGAGGCTACACCTTC. Its translation is CASSATTGGYTF.

This clonotype showed up many times. Written as DNA, the CDR3 is TGTGCCAGCAGCCCGGGGGGGGTGTATGGCAATCAGCCCCAGCATTTT. Protein product: CASSPGGVYGNQPQHF. The V and J genes are TRBV12-3 or TRBV12-4 and TRBJ1-5; D perhaps matches TRBD1 (5 bases). V dropped 6 bases and J dropped 2 bases, with 17 bases sitting between them. CDR3 length equals 16 residues.

V usage is TRBV12-3 or TRBV12-4 and J usage is TRBJ2-7, with a weak D call TRBD1 (6 bases). This CDR3 spans 14 amino acids. The V end lost 5 bases, the J end lost 0 bases, and 11 bases lay between the germline ends. The DNA of the CDR3 is TGTGCCAGCAGTCCCTCGGGACACTCCTACGAGCAGTACTTC. Residues: CASSPSGHSYEQYF.